This TCR beta chain was found in a study of blood T cell repertoires in COVID-19. Overall study context: COVID-19 samples from acute and convalescent phases originated in the United States, Italy and Spain.

The V gene's germline CDR1 is SGHRS and CDR2 YFSETQ. The CDR3 sequence is 13 residues long. J was trimmed by 5 bases and V by 7 bases; bases with no gene match: 7. The method was immunoSEQ multiplex PCR; TCRdb's version includes in-frame clones alone and lacks a portion of them. Of about 440,000 clones in the sample, around 89% were seen once. The J gene is TRBJ2-3, the V gene TRBV5-1; 7 nucleotides line up with TRBD2. This receptor was identified in a woman in her twenties or thirties with acute or convalescent COVID-19. Sequencing input: peripheral blood. Written as DNA, the CDR3 is TGCGCCAGCCGGTTTGGGGGGGTAGATACGCAGTATTTT. Encoded protein: CASRFGGVDTQYF.